Presented here are 2 T cell receptor beta chains from one specimen sequenced in a study of blood T cell repertoires in COVID-19. Assay: immunoSEQ multiplex PCR; the TCRdb copy retains only in-frame clones and omits some. Of roughly 200,000 clones listed, nearly 90% are singletons. Sequenced input: peripheral blood. Receptor source: a woman aged 40 to 50 who had recovered from COVID-19.

The chain links TRBV28 to TRBJ2-3, with TRBD1 matching 7 bases. CDR1 is MDHEN and CDR2 is SYDVKM in the germline V gene. The CDR3 spans 13 residues. Unmatched junction bases numbered 4, after V lost 6 bases and J lost 4 bases. CDR3 DNA sequence: TGTGCCAGCAGACGACAGGGTTCAGATACGCAGTATTTT. Protein: CASRRQGSDTQYF.

The chain combines TRBV7-9 with TRBJ2-1; 10 positions match TRBD1. There are 15 residues in the CDR3. Per germline, CDR1 SEHNR and CDR2 FQNEAQ (reference sequence). J lost 3 bases, V lost 4 bases, and 3 bases had no gene match. DNA of the CDR3: TGTGCCAGCAGCTCCGGGACAGGGGTCTACAATGAGCAGTTCTTC. Its protein is CASSSGTGVYNEQFF.